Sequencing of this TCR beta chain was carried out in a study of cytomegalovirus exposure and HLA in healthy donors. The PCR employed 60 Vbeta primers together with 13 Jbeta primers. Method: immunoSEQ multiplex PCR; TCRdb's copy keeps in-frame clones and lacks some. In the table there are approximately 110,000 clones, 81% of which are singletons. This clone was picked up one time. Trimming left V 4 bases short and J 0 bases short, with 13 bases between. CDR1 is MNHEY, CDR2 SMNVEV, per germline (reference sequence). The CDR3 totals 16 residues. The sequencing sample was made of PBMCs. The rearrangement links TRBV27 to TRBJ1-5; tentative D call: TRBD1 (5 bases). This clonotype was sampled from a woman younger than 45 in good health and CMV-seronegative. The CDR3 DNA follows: TGTGCCAGCAGTTCCCTCAACAGGACTAGCAATCAGCCCCAGCATTTT. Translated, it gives CASSSLNRTSNQPQHF.